This T cell receptor beta chain was recorded in a study of blood T cell repertoires in COVID-19. Study context: There were acute and convalescent COVID-19 samples, and they came from the United States, Italy and Spain. PBMCs, B-cell-depleted T cells, or T cells were the source of the cDNA or gDNA that made up the material.

Trimming left V 4 bases short and J 1 base short, with 15 bases between. Germline values: CDR1 MGHRA, CDR2 YSYEKL. The CDR3 loop spans 16 amino acids. This clone was detected once. The data were produced by immunoSEQ multiplex PCR, yet TCRdb's version contains in-frame clones alone and is incomplete. Of 120,000 or so clones listed, approximately 84% are singletons. Sequenced: peripheral blood. The chain uses TRBV4-1 and TRBJ2-3; possibly TRBD2 for D (7 bases). The clonotype was recovered from a man between 65 and 79 years old with acute or convalescent COVID-19. CDR3 DNA: TGCGCCAGCAGCCCTCCTGGGAGGGGGGGCACAGATACGCAGTATTTT. Amino acid sequence: CASSPPGRGGTDTQYF.